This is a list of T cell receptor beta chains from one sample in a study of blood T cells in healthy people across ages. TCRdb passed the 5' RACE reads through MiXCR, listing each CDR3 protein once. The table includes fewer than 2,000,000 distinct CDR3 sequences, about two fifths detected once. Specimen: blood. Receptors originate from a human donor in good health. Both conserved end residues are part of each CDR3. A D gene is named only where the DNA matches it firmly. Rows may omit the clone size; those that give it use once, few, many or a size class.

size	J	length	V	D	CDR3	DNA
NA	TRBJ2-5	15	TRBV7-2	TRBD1	CASSFNRGIRETQYF	TGTGCCAGCAGCTTCAACAGGGGTATAAGGGAGACCCAGTACTTC
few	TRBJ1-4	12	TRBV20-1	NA	CSAVGRGEKLFF	TGCAGTGCAGTGGGGCGCGGTGAAAAACTGTTTTTT
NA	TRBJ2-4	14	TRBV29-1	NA	CSAGRRDNKNIQYF	TGCAGCGCCGGACGACGGGACAATAAAAACATTCAGTACTTC
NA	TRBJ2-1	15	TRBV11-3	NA	CASSPGRTSYNEQFF	TGTGCCAGCAGCCCTGGACGGACCTCCTACAATGAGCAGTTCTTC
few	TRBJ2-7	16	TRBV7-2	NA	CASSLASERGTYEQYF	TGTGCCAGCAGCTTAGCGTCGGAGAGGGGGACCTACGAGCAGTACTTC
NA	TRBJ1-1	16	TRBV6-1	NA	CASSHKLGGMNTEAFF	TGTGCCAGCAGTCACAAGCTTGGCGGAATGAACACTGAAGCTTTCTTT
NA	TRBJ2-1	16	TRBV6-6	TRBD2	CASSYLASGGGNEQFF	TGTGCCAGCAGTTACTTGGCTAGCGGGGGGGGCAATGAGCAGTTCTTC
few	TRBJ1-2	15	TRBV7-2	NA	CASSFLVMGEDSYTF	TGTGCCAGCAGCTTCCTCGTGATGGGTGAGGATAGCTACACCTTC
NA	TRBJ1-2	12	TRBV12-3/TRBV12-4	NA	CASRKDTYGYTF	TGTGCCAGCAGGAAAGACACCTATGGCTACACCTTC
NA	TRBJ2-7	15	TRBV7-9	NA	CASSLGRGRRHEQYF	TGTGCCAGCAGCTTAGGGAGGGGGCGCCGACACGAGCAGTACTTC
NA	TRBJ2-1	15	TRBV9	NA	CASSVEDAENNEQFF	TGTGCCAGCAGCGTAGAGGACGCTGAAAACAATGAGCAGTTCTTC
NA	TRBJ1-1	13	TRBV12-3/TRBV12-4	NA	CASSFAVGGEAFF	TGTGCCAGCAGTTTTGCGGTGGGTGGTGAAGCTTTCTTT
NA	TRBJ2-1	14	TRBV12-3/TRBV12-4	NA	CASRPGTLYNEQFF	TGTGCCAGCAGACCCGGGACCCTCTACAATGAGCAGTTCTTC